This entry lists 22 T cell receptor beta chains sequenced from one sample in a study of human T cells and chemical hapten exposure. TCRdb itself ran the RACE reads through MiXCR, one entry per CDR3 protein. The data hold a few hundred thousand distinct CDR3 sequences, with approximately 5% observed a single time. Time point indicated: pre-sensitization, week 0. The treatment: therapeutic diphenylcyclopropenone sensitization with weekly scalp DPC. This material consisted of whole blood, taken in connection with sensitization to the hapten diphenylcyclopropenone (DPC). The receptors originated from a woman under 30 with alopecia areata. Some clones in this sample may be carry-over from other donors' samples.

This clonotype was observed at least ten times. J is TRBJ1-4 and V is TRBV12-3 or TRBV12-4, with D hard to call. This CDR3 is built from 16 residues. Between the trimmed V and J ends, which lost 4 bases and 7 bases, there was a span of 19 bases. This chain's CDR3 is CASSYLGSGAGEKLFF. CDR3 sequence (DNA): TGTGCCAGCAGTTACCTTGGATCGGGAGCAGGTGAAAAACTGTTTTTT.

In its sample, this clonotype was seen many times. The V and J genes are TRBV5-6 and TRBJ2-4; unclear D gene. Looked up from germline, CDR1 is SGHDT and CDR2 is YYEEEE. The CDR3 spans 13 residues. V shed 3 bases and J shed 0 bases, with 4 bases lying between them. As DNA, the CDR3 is TGTGCCAGCAGCTGGCTAGCCAAAAACATTCAGTACTTC. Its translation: CASSWLAKNIQYF.

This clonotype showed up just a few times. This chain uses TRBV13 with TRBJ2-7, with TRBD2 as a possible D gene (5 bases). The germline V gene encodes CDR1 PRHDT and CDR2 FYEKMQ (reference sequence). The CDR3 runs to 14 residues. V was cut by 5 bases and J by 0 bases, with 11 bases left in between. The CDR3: CASSRNRDSYEQYF. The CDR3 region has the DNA TGTGCCAGCAGCCGAAACCGGGACTCCTACGAGCAGTACTTC.

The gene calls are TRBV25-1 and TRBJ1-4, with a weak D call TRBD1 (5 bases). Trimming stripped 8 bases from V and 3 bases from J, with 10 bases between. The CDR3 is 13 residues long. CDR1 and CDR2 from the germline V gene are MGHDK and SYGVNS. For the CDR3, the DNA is TGTGCCAGCGGGTGGACATCTAATGAAAAACTGTTTTTT. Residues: CASGWTSNEKLFF.

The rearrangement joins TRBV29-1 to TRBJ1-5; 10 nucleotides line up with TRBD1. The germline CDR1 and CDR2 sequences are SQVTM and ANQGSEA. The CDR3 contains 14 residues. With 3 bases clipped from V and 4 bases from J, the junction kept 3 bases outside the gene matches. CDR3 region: CSVERQGANQPQHF. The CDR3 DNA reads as TGCAGCGTTGAGCGACAGGGGGCAAATCAGCCCCAGCATTTT.

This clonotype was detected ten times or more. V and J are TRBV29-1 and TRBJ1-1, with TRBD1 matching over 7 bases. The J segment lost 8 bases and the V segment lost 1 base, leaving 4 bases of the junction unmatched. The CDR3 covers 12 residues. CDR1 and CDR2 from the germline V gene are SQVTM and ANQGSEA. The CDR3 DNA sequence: TGCAGCGTTGAAGGACAGGGACCCGAAGCTTTCTTT. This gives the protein CSVEGQGPEAFF.

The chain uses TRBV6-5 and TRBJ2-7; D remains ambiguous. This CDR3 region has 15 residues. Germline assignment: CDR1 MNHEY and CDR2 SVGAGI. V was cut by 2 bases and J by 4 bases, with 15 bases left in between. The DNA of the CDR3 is TGTGCCAGCAGTTACAGGTCAGATAGCCCGTACGAGCAGTACTTC. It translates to CASSYRSDSPYEQYF.

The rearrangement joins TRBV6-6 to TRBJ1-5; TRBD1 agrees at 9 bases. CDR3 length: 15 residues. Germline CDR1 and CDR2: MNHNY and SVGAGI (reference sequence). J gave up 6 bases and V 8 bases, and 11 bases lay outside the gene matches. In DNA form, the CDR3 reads TGTGCCAGCCTATACCGGACAGGGGAGGCTCAGCCCCAGCATTTT. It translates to CASLYRTGEAQPQHF.

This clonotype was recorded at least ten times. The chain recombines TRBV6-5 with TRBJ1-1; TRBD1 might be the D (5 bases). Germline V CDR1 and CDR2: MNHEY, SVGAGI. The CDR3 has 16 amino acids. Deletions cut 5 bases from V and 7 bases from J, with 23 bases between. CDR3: CASSRTLSALLLEAFF. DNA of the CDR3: TGTGCCAGCAGTCGGACACTATCCGCCCTACTTCTTGAAGCTTTCTTT.

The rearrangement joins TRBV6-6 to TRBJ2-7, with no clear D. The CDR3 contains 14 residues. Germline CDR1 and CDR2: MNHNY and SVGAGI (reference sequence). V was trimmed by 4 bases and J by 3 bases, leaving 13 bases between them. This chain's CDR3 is CASSSQVVNYEQYF. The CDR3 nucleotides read TGTGCCAGCAGTTCTCAGGTTGTCAACTACGAGCAGTACTTC.

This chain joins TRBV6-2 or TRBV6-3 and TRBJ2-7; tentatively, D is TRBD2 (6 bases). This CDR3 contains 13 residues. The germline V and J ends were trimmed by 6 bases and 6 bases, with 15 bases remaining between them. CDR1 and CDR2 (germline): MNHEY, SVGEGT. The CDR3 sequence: CASSAGRTGEQYF. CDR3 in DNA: TGTGCCAGCAGCGCGGGACGAACCGGCGAGCAGTACTTC.

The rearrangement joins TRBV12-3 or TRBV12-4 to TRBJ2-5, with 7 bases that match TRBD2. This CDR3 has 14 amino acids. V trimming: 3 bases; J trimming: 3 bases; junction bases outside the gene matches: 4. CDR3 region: CASSFGGGEETQYF. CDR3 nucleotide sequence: TGTGCCAGCAGTTTCGGCGGGGGTGAAGAGACCCAGTACTTC.

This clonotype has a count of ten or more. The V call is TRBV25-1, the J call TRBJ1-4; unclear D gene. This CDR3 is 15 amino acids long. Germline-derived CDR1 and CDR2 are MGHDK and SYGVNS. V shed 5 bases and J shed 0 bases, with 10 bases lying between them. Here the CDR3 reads CASSSFGATNEKLFF. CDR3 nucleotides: TGTGCCAGCAGTAGTTTCGGGGCAACTAATGAAAAACTGTTTTTT.

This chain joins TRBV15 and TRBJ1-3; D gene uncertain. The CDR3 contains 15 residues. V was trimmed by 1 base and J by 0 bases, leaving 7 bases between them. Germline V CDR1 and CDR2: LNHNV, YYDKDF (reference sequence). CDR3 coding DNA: TGTGCCACCAGCAGAGGCGGAGGCTCTGGAAACACCATATATTTT. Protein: CATSRGGGSGNTIYF. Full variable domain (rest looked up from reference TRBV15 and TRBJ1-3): DAMVIQNPRYQVTQFGKPVTLSCSQTLNHNVMYWYQQKSSQAPKLLFHYYDKDFNNEADTPDNFQSRRPNTSFCFLDIRSPGLGDTAMYLCATSRGGGSGNTIYFGEGSWLTVV.

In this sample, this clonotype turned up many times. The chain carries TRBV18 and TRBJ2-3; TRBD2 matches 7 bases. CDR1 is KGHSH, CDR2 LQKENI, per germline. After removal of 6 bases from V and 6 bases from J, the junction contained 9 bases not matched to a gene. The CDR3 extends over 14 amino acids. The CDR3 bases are TGTGCCAGCTCCACGGGGGAGGGCATGGATACGCAGTATTTT. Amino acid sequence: CASSTGEGMDTQYF. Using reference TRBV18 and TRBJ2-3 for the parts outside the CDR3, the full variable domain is NAGVMQNPRHLVRRRGQEARLRCSPMKGHSHVYWYRQLPEEGLKFMVYLQKENIIDESGMPKERFSAEFPKEGPSILRIQQVVRGDSAAYFCASSTGEGMDTQYFGPGTRLTVL.

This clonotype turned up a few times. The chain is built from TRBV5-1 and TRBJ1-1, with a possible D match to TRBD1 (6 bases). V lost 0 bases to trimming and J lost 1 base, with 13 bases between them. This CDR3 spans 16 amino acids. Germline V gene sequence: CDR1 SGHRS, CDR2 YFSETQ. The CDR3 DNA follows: TGCGCCAGCAGCTTGGTCTCGACAGGCTCGAACACTGAAGCTTTCTTT. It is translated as CASSLVSTGSNTEAFF.

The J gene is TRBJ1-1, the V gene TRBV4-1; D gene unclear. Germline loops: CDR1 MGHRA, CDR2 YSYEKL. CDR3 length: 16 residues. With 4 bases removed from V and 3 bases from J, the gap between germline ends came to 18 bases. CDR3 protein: CASSPLYIDEDTEAFF. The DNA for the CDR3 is TGCGCCAGCAGCCCGCTCTACATTGATGAGGACACTGAAGCTTTCTTT.

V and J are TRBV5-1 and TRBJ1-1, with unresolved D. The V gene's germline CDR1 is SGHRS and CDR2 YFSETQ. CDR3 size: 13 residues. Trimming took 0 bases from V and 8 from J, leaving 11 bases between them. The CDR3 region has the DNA TGCGCCAGCAGCTTGGCCGGGAGGGTAGAAGCTTTCTTT. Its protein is CASSLAGRVEAFF.

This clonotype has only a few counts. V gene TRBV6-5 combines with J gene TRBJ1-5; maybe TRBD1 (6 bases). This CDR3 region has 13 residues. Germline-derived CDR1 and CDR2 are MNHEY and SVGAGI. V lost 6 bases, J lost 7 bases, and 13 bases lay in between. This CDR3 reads CASRLNQGQPQHF. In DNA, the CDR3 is TGTGCCAGCAGACTAAACCAGGGGCAGCCCCAGCATTTT.

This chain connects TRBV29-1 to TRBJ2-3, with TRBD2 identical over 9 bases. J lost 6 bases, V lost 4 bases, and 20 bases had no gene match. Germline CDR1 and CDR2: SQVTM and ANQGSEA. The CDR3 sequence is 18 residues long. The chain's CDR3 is CSVARTLSAGGLPDTQYF. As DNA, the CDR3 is TGCAGCGTTGCCCGAACCTTGAGCGCGGGGGGGCTCCCCGATACGCAGTATTTT.

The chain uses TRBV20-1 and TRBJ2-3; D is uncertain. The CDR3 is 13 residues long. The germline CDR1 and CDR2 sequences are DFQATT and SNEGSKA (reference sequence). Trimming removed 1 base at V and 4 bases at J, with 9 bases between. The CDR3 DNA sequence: TGCAGTGCTAGAGGAACGTCACCAGATACGCAGTATTTT. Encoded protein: CSARGTSPDTQYF.

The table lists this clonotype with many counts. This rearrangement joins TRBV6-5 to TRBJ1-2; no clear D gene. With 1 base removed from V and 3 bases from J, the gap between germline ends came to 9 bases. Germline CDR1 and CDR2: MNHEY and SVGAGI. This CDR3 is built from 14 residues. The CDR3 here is CASSYFDTDYGYTF. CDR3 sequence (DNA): TGTGCCAGCAGTTACTTTGACACCGACTATGGCTACACCTTC.